This passage covers 32 T cell receptor beta chains from one sample sequenced in a study of Graves' ophthalmopathy and Graves' hyperthyroidism. CDR3 regions of TCR beta were amplified from RNA transcripts. HTBI primers served in a first-round RT-PCR, which a second-round multiplex PCR followed. TCRdb reanalysed the multiplex PCR reads using MiXCR and keeps one entry per CDR3 protein. The data hold around 40,000 distinct CDR3 sequences, with roughly half observed a single time. Material: peripheral blood. The receptors were sampled from an adult man with Graves' ophthalmopathy.

The chain is built from TRBV24-1 and TRBJ2-7; 7 bases match TRBD2. The V segment lost 0 bases and the J segment 2 bases; nucleotides outside the gene matches: 6. CDR3 length: 16 amino acids. From germline, CDR1 is KGHDR and CDR2 SFDVKD. The CDR3 DNA sequence: TGTGCCACCAGTGATTTGCCTGGGAGGGGCGCCTACGAGCAGTACGTC. Amino acids: CATSDLPGRGAYEQYV.

At least ten counts were recorded for this clonotype. The chain employs TRBV12-3 or TRBV12-4 and TRBJ2-7; no firm D call. Trimming cost V 8 bases and J 5 bases, with 13 bases left between them. The CDR3 length is 12 residues. CDR3 in DNA: TGTGCCAGCGGCGGTCAAAGGGACGAGCAGTACTTC. Protein: CASGGQRDEQYF.

The chain couples TRBV29-1 to TRBJ2-1, with 7 bases aligning to TRBD1. V gave up 3 bases and J gave up 5 bases; unmatched junction bases: 4. The germline CDR1 and CDR2 sequences are SQVTM and ANQGSEA. The CDR3 runs 13 residues. CDR3 protein: CSVEVTGNNEQFF. CDR3 nucleotide sequence: TGCAGCGTTGAGGTGACAGGGAACAATGAGCAGTTCTTC.

This clonotype was counted ten times or more. The chain links TRBV7-2 to TRBJ2-1, with D possibly matching TRBD2 (5 bases). Trimming removed 5 bases at V and 4 bases at J, with 18 bases between. CDR1 SGHTA and CDR2 FQGNSA come from the germline V gene. This CDR3 contains 16 residues. The CDR3 reads CASSPGSLAGYNEQFF. The DNA for the CDR3 is TGTGCCAGCAGCCCCGGGTCGCTAGCTGGGTACAATGAGCAGTTCTTC.

Note on this clonotype: The junction departs from germline at one end; a sequencing error may be responsible. This sequence joins TRBV7-9 and TRBJ2-3; D is possibly TRBD1 or TRBD2 (6 bases each). CDR1 and CDR2 from the germline V gene are SEHNR and FQNEAQ (reference sequence). This CDR3 is 15 amino acids long. Written as DNA, the CDR3 is TGTGCTAGCAGCTTAGGAGGGACATCCACAGATACGCAGTATTTT. As protein: CASSLGGTSTDTQYF.

V is TRBV20-1 and J is TRBJ2-3, with D maybe TRBD2 (6 bases). The ends were cut back, 3 bases at V and 0 bases at J, with 7 bases in the middle. This CDR3 region has 13 residues. Germline CDR1 reads DFQATT; CDR2 reads SNEGSKA (reference sequence). For the CDR3, the DNA is TGCAGTGCTAGCGGGACTAGCACAGATACGCAGTATTTT. Protein: CSASGTSTDTQYF.

The genes are TRBV28 and TRBJ2-7; 7 nucleotides align to TRBD1. Germline loops: CDR1 MDHEN, CDR2 SYDVKM. The CDR3 is made up of 13 amino acids. V lost 4 bases to trimming and J lost 0 bases; unmatched junction nucleotides: 0. CDR3 residues: CASSSGGSYEQYF. CDR3 bases: TGTGCCAGCAGTTCAGGGGGCTCCTACGAGCAGTACTTC.

The chain carries TRBV7-9 and TRBJ1-6; tentative D call: TRBD1 (5 bases). V gave up 7 bases and J gave up 13 bases, with 17 bases separating them. The CDR3 extends over 13 amino acids. CDR1 and CDR2 from the germline V gene are SEHNR and FQNEAQ (reference sequence). The CDR3 sequence: CASTTGGGGPLHF. CDR3 nucleotide sequence: TGTGCCAGCACCACGGGGGGAGGAGGGCCCCTCCACTTT.

The V and J genes are TRBV11-2 and TRBJ1-2, with D uncertain. Germline V gene sequence: CDR1 SGHAT, CDR2 FQNNGV. CDR3 length: 13 residues. Trimming left V 8 bases short and J 0 bases short, with 10 bases between. CDR3 nucleotide sequence: TGTGCCAGCTCCTGGGTTTCTAACTATGGCTACACCTTC. It translates to CASSWVSNYGYTF.

This clonotype is labeled as medium-sized (0.01 to 0.1%). CDR3 sequence: CATSILAGGHNEQFF. In DNA form, the CDR3 reads TGTGCCACCAGCATACTAGCGGGAGGCCACAATGAGCAGTTCTTC. V gene TRBV15 combines with J gene TRBJ2-1, with 12 bases that match TRBD2. The trim removed 4 bases at V and 5 bases at J, leaving 3 bases unmatched. This CDR3 region has 15 residues. Germline V gene data show CDR1 as LNHNV and CDR2 as YYDKDF (reference sequence).

This clonotype was found many times. The genes are TRBV12-5 and TRBJ2-3, with D hard to call. Germline V gene lookup returns CDR1 LGHNT and CDR2 FRNRAP. This CDR3 region has 13 residues. Trimming took 6 bases from V and 5 from J, leaving 12 bases between them. The CDR3: CASGWGVLDTQYF. DNA for the CDR3: TGTGCTAGTGGATGGGGTGTATTAGATACGCAGTATTTT.

This chain uses TRBV19 with TRBJ2-7; no clear D gene. V lost 2 bases, J lost 0 bases, and 8 bases lay in between. Germline CDR1 LNHDA, CDR2 SQIVND (reference sequence). The CDR3 runs 14 residues. The CDR3 DNA follows: TGTGCCAGTAGTATACCGAGCCTCTCCTACGAGCAGTACTTC. This gives the protein CASSIPSLSYEQYF.

The V gene is TRBV29-1, the J gene TRBJ2-7; D remains unclear. V shed 0 bases and J shed 3 bases, with 6 bases lying between them. Germline lookup yields CDR1 SQVTM and CDR2 ANQGSEA. The CDR3 has 12 amino acids. Here the CDR3 DNA reads TGCAGCGTTGAAGATCTAGGCTACGAGCAGTACTTC. Residues: CSVEDLGYEQYF.

This clonotype showed up many times. The V call is TRBV12-3 or TRBV12-4, the J call TRBJ1-5; D gene ambiguous. The length of the CDR3 is 14 residues. V lost 2 bases and J lost 7, with 12 bases in between. CDR3 amino acids: CASSLLSLGQPQHF. Written as DNA, the CDR3 is TGTGCCAGCAGTTTACTCTCCCTTGGGCAGCCCCAGCATTTT.

On this clonotype itself: The junction and the germline gene differ at one end; a read error may be behind it. This sequence joins TRBV20-1 and TRBJ1-2; D unclear. This CDR3 is built from 17 residues. The germline CDR1 and CDR2 sequences are DFQATT and SNEGSKA (reference sequence). CDR3 residues: CSARLPIERREQSAPAW. The CDR3 nucleotides read TGCAGTGCTAGACTTCCCATTGAAAGGCGCGAGCAATCAGCCCCAGCGTGG.

The CDR3 is CASSPDRASTDTQYF. In nucleotides, the CDR3 is TGTGCCAGCTCACCGGACAGGGCTAGCACAGATACGCAGTATTTT. This rearrangement joins TRBV18 to TRBJ2-3; 8 nucleotides match TRBD1. Germline CDR1 KGHSH, CDR2 LQKENI. This CDR3 comprises 15 residues. The trim removed 3 bases at V and 0 bases at J, leaving 2 bases unmatched.

This chain connects TRBV20-1 to TRBJ2-7; D ambiguous. From germline, CDR1 is DFQATT and CDR2 SNEGSKA (reference sequence). The CDR3 sequence is 15 residues long. V gave up 6 bases and J gave up 1 base, with 19 bases separating them. DNA for the CDR3: TGCAGTGCCCGAGATCACCTCAGGATGTCCTACGAGCAGTACTTC. Protein: CSARDHLRMSYEQYF.

A note on this clonotype: It is likely a read error, because the conserved phenylalanine at the end of the CDR3 is missing. The DNA is omitted, as the CDR3 cannot be located on it reliably, and the CDR3 follows TCRdb's listing. V and J are TRBV29-1 and TRBJ2-2. The CDR3 comprises 13 residues, both ends counted. CDR1 is SQVTM, CDR2 ANQGSEA, per germline. The CDR3 loop reads CSVEYPNTGEPFL.

A word on this clonotype: This could be a read error, since a much larger clone is one nucleotide away. This chain connects TRBV19 to TRBJ2-2; D remains ambiguous. V dropped 9 bases and J dropped 7 bases, with 15 bases sitting between them. The CDR3 has 13 amino acids. The germline V gene has CDR1 LNHDA and CDR2 SQIVND (reference sequence). In DNA, the CDR3 is TGTGCCAGCAGTTTTCGGTCGTTCGGGGAGCTGTTTTTT. Protein product: CASSFRSFGELFF.

This clonotype came up many times. This rearrangement joins TRBV6-2 or TRBV6-3 to TRBJ2-3; 13 nucleotides match TRBD2. There are 15 residues in the CDR3. Per germline, CDR1 MNHEY and CDR2 SVGEGT. Losses at the gene ends were 5 bases for V and 6 bases for J; bases not matched to a gene: 5. The CDR3 reads CASSTGTSGVDTQYF. The CDR3 region has the DNA TGTGCCAGCAGTACTGGGACTAGCGGGGTCGATACGCAGTATTTT.

The chain recombines TRBV9 with TRBJ1-4; tentatively, D is TRBD1 (6 bases). Trimming took 3 bases from V and 8 from J, leaving 17 bases between them. Looked up from germline, CDR1 is SGDLS and CDR2 is YYNGEE. This CDR3 has 15 residues. The CDR3: CASSAAVGAGEKLFF. The CDR3 DNA sequence: TGTGCCAGCAGCGCGGCAGTGGGGGCTGGGGAAAAACTGTTTTTT.

A word on this clonotype: A junction end diverges from the germline sequence, so it may reflect a read error. The CDR3 coding sequence is TGCAGTGCTAGAAAGGGGACTACCACCGGGGAGCTGTACTTC. This sequence encodes CSARKGTTTGELYF. The chain joins TRBV20-1 to TRBJ2-7, with 7 bases identical to TRBD2. The germline V gene has CDR1 DFQATT and CDR2 SNEGSKA (reference sequence). The CDR3 runs to 14 residues.

This clonotype was picked up many times. The V call is TRBV5-8, the J call TRBJ2-5; TRBD2 agrees at 11 bases. Germline V gene sequence: CDR1 SGHTS, CDR2 YDEGEE. The ends lost 0 bases at V and 2 bases at J; junction bases unmatched: 12. The CDR3 has 19 amino acids. This CDR3 reads CASSLVLAGGPPVQETQYF. The DNA for the CDR3 is TGTGCCAGCAGCTTGGTTTTAGCGGGAGGGCCACCAGTTCAAGAGACCCAGTACTTC.

The chain links TRBV7-2 to TRBJ2-3, with 8 bases fitting TRBD1. CDR3 length: 14 residues. With 3 bases clipped from V and 4 bases from J, the junction kept 3 bases outside the gene matches. Germline loops: CDR1 SGHTA, CDR2 FQGNSA. CDR3 amino acids: CASSLDRAADTQYF. CDR3 coding DNA: TGTGCCAGCAGCTTGGACAGGGCTGCAGATACGCAGTATTTT. The variable domain in full, with the rest retrieved from reference TRBV7-2 and TRBJ2-3, is GAGVSQSPSNKVTEKGKDVELRCDPISGHTALYWYRQSLGQGLEFLIYFQGNSAPDKSGLPSDRFSAERTGGSVSTLTIQRTQQEDSAVYLCASSLDRAADTQYFGPGTRLTVL.

The gene calls are TRBV7-6 and TRBJ2-1; 8 bases align to TRBD1. Germline trimming cut 1 base from V and 7 bases from J; bases unmatched to any gene: 6. Per germline, CDR1 SGHVS and CDR2 FNYEAQ. The CDR3 totals 15 residues. The CDR3 coding sequence is TGTGCCAGCAGCTTAGGGGGGCAGGGGGCAAATGAGCAGTTCTTC. This sequence encodes CASSLGGQGANEQFF.

The chain has TRBV15 and TRBJ2-7; D unclear. V lost 8 bases and J 0 bases, leaving 14 bases between the germline ends. The CDR3 is 14 amino acids. The V gene's germline CDR1 is LNHNV and CDR2 YYDKDF (reference sequence). The CDR3: CATQAVPNSYEQYV. The CDR3 DNA is TGTGCCACCCAAGCAGTTCCCAACTCCTACGAGCAGTACGTC.

This clonotype is labeled as medium-sized (0.01 to 0.1%). The chain has TRBV10-2 and TRBJ1-3; D unclear. V was cut by 7 bases and J by 0 bases, with 4 bases left in between. This CDR3 contains 12 residues. Germline assignment: CDR1 WSHSY and CDR2 SAAADI. Here the CDR3 reads CASMGSGNTIYF. The DNA for the CDR3 is TGCGCCAGCATGGGCTCTGGAAACACCATATATTTT.

This clonotype was counted many times. The J gene is TRBJ2-7, the V gene TRBV28; D ambiguous. Germline V lookup: CDR1 MDHEN, CDR2 SYDVKM. Trimming took off 2 bases at V and 2 bases at J, with 7 bases between the two ends. This CDR3 contains 13 residues. The CDR3 coding sequence is TGTGCCAGCAGTTTACTAGGTCCCTACGAGCAGTACTTC. Protein: CASSLLGPYEQYF. Drawing the rest from reference TRBV28 and TRBJ2-7, the complete variable domain is DVKVTQSSRYLVKRTGEKVFLECVQDMDHENMFWYRQDPGLGLRLIYFSYDVKMKEKGDIPEGYSVSREKKERFSLILESASTNQTSMYLCASSLLGPYEQYFGPGTRLTVT.

This clonotype showed up many times. This may arise from a read error, as a much more abundant clone is one base away. The V and J genes are TRBV7-9 and TRBJ1-2; no firm D call. Germline CDR1 reads SEHNR; CDR2 reads FQNEAQ (reference sequence). This CDR3 is built from 16 residues. The CDR3 nucleotides are TGTGCCAGCAGCCCGGATTTAGGGCGACTTAACTATGGCTACGCCTTC. As protein: CASSPDLGRLNYGYAF.

This clonotype has a count of ten or more. The rearrangement links TRBV7-3 to TRBJ1-1, with D possibly being TRBD1 (5 bases). The CDR3 is 15 amino acids. Germline CDR1 reads SGHTA; CDR2 reads FQGTGA. Trimming pared 8 bases from V and 0 bases from J, leaving 16 bases between. The CDR3 nucleotides are TGTGCCAGCTATTCTAAGAGGGGACTGAACACTGAAGCTTTCTTT. It is translated as CASYSKRGLNTEAFF.

This clonotype was recorded at least ten times. V is TRBV28 and J is TRBJ2-7; D is unclear. The germline gives CDR1 MDHEN, CDR2 SYDVKM. The CDR3 is made up of 13 amino acids. V lost 2 bases and J 2 bases, leaving 7 bases between the germline ends. The CDR3 bases are TGTGCCAGCAGTTTAGTCAGGCCCTACGAGCAGTACTTC. Translating it yields CASSLVRPYEQYF.

In regard to this clonotype: The conserved closing phenylalanine or tryptophan is absent in this CDR3, likely reflecting a read error. V and J are TRBV10-1 and TRBJ2-1, with D possibly TRBD2 on 5 matching bases. Germline V lookup: CDR1 WNHNN, CDR2 SYGVQD (reference sequence). This CDR3 spans 15 amino acids. V lost 3 bases and J lost 9, with 18 bases in between. The CDR3 loop reads CASSELGEFLGEQFS. In DNA form, the CDR3 reads TGCGCCAGCAGTGAATTGGGAGAATTCCTGGGTGAGCAGTTCTCC.